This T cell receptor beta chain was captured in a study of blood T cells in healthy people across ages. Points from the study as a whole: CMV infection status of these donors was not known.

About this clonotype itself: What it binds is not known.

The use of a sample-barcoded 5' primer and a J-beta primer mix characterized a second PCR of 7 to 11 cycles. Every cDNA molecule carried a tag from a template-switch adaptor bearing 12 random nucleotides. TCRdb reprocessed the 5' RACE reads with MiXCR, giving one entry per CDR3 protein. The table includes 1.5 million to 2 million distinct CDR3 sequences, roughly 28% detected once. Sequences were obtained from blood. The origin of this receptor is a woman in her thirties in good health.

The CDR3 here is CASSASGTGEQPQHF. The CDR3, as DNA: TGTGCCAGCAGCGCGTCCGGGACAGGGGAACAGCCCCAGCATTTT. The V and J genes are TRBV5-4 and TRBJ1-5; TRBD1 aligns across 10 bases. Unmatched junction bases numbered 8, after V lost 4 bases and J lost 7 bases. The CDR3 covers 15 residues. Germline lookup yields CDR1 SGHNT and CDR2 YYREEE (reference sequence). The complete variable domain, with remaining parts taken from reference TRBV5-4 and TRBJ1-5, reads ETGVTQSPTHLIKTRGQQVTLRCSSQSGHNTVSWYQQALGQGPQFIFQYYREEENGRGNFPPRFSGLQFPNYSSELNVNALELDDSALYLCASSASGTGEQPQHFGDGTRLSIL.